This is a list of T cell receptor beta chains from one sample in a study of blood T cells in healthy people across ages. One entry per CDR3 protein, called by TCRdb with MiXCR from the 5' RACE reads. The data show about 1,500,000 distinct CDR3 sequences, approximately 42% seen once. The sample consisted of blood. The receptor source for this set is a woman aged 18-29 years in good health. Each CDR3 is given with its conserved first and last residue. Fields, in order: J gene, D gene, clone size, V gene, CDR3 protein, CDR3 DNA. D genes are given only for firm matches. Rows may omit the clone size; those that give it use once, few, many or a size class.

j_gene: TRBJ1-2
d_gene: -
abundance: few
v_gene: TRBV30
CDR3aa: CAWTGRDYGYTF
CDR3nt: TGTGCCTGGACAGGTCGCGACTATGGCTACACCTTC

j_gene: TRBJ2-5
d_gene: TRBD1
abundance: -
v_gene: TRBV12-5
CDR3aa: CASSAQGKKVLETQYF
CDR3nt: TGTGCTAGCTCGGCACAGGGGAAAAAGGTTCTGGAGACCCAGTACTTC

j_gene: TRBJ2-3
d_gene: -
abundance: -
v_gene: TRBV24-1
CDR3aa: CATSDLGAWGTDTQYF
CDR3nt: TGTGCCACCAGTGATTTAGGCGCCTGGGGCACAGATACGCAGTATTTT

j_gene: TRBJ1-2
d_gene: -
abundance: -
v_gene: TRBV6-6
CDR3aa: CASSYIGYGYTF
CDR3nt: TGTGCCAGCAGTTACATAGGCTATGGCTACACCTTC

j_gene: TRBJ1-5
d_gene: -
abundance: -
v_gene: TRBV6-2/TRBV6-3
CDR3aa: CASSYSRSGPNQPQHF
CDR3nt: TGTGCCAGCAGTTACTCAAGGTCGGGGCCGAATCAGCCCCAGCATTTT

j_gene: TRBJ2-7
d_gene: TRBD1
abundance: few
v_gene: TRBV11-2
CDR3aa: CASSLVAGQAFPYEQYF
CDR3nt: TGTGCCAGCAGCTTAGTTGCGGGACAGGCCTTTCCCTACGAGCAGTACTTC

j_gene: TRBJ2-7
d_gene: -
abundance: -
v_gene: TRBV9
CDR3aa: CASSVETLYNEQYF
CDR3nt: TGTGCCAGCAGCGTAGAGACTCTGTACAATGAGCAGTACTTC

j_gene: TRBJ1-1
d_gene: -
abundance: -
v_gene: TRBV12-3/TRBV12-4
CDR3aa: CASSLNGALNTEAFF
CDR3nt: TGTGCCAGCAGTTTGAACGGGGCTTTGAACACTGAAGCTTTCTTT

j_gene: TRBJ2-7
d_gene: TRBD2
abundance: -
v_gene: TRBV6-2/TRBV6-3
CDR3aa: CASSYSQGTSGSYEQYF
CDR3nt: TGTGCCAGCAGTTACTCTCAAGGGACTAGCGGTTCCTACGAGCAGTACTTC

j_gene: TRBJ2-2
d_gene: TRBD1
abundance: -
v_gene: TRBV2
CDR3aa: CASSGDRGRDTGELFF
CDR3nt: TGTGCCAGCAGTGGAGACAGGGGGCGGGACACCGGGGAGCTGTTTTTT

j_gene: TRBJ2-3
d_gene: -
abundance: few
v_gene: TRBV10-2
CDR3aa: CASSSGTAGTDTQYF
CDR3nt: TGCGCCAGCAGCTCCGGGACTGCCGGCACAGATACGCAGTATTTT

j_gene: TRBJ1-2
d_gene: TRBD1
abundance: -
v_gene: TRBV29-1
CDR3aa: CSVATGGNYGYTF
CDR3nt: TGCAGCGTGGCGACAGGGGGGAACTATGGCTACACCTTC

j_gene: TRBJ2-2
d_gene: -
abundance: once
v_gene: TRBV12-3/TRBV12-4
CDR3aa: CASSFVDPLGTGELFF
CDR3nt: TGTGCCAGCAGTTTTGTTGACCCGTTGGGCACCGGGGAGCTGTTTTTT

j_gene: TRBJ2-5
d_gene: -
abundance: few
v_gene: TRBV12-3/TRBV12-4
CDR3aa: CASGSSDGKETQYF
CDR3nt: TGTGCCAGCGGGTCCTCGGACGGAAAAGAGACCCAGTACTTC

j_gene: TRBJ1-6
d_gene: -
abundance: once
v_gene: TRBV7-9
CDR3aa: CASSSSGGGYNSPLHF
CDR3nt: TGTGCCAGCAGCTCCTCCGGGGGGGGCTATAATTCACCCCTCCACTTT

j_gene: TRBJ1-2
d_gene: -
abundance: -
v_gene: TRBV29-1
CDR3aa: CSVDVDIYGYTF
CDR3nt: TGCAGCGTTGATGTGGACATTTATGGCTACACCTTC

j_gene: TRBJ1-5
d_gene: TRBD1
abundance: few
v_gene: TRBV7-9
CDR3aa: CASSLRGDSSNQPQHF
CDR3nt: TGTGCCAGCAGCCTCCGTGGGGACAGTAGCAATCAGCCCCAGCATTTT

j_gene: TRBJ2-1
d_gene: TRBD2
abundance: -
v_gene: TRBV20-1
CDR3aa: CSARGLAASYNEQFF
CDR3nt: TGCAGTGCTAGAGGGCTAGCGGCCTCCTACAATGAGCAGTTCTTC

j_gene: TRBJ2-3
d_gene: -
abundance: few
v_gene: TRBV9
CDR3aa: CASSVAGSPDTQYF
CDR3nt: TGTGCCAGCAGCGTAGCGGGGTCCCCAGATACGCAGTATTTT

j_gene: TRBJ2-1
d_gene: TRBD2
abundance: few
v_gene: TRBV20-1
CDR3aa: CSARMNSGDPWNEQFF
CDR3nt: TGCAGTGCTCGGATGAATAGCGGGGACCCTTGGAATGAGCAGTTCTTC

j_gene: TRBJ2-1
d_gene: -
abundance: -
v_gene: TRBV2
CDR3aa: CASSNSIDGEQFF
CDR3nt: TGTGCCAGCAGTAACTCGATAGACGGTGAGCAGTTCTTC

j_gene: TRBJ1-5
d_gene: -
abundance: few
v_gene: TRBV27
CDR3aa: CASSLSPTGRGGWGNQPQHF
CDR3nt: TGTGCCAGCAGTTTAAGCCCGACGGGACGGGGAGGTTGGGGCAATCAGCCCCAGCATTTT

j_gene: TRBJ2-7
d_gene: TRBD1
abundance: -
v_gene: TRBV12-3/TRBV12-4
CDR3aa: CASSQQPGTGAYEQYF
CDR3nt: TGTGCCAGCAGTCAACAACCCGGGACAGGGGCCTACGAGCAGTACTTC

j_gene: TRBJ2-5
d_gene: -
abundance: -
v_gene: TRBV21-1
CDR3aa: CASSKVGRFPQETQYF
CDR3nt: TGTGCCAGCAGCAAAGTAGGGCGGTTCCCTCAAGAGACCCAGTACTTC

j_gene: TRBJ2-1
d_gene: TRBD2
abundance: once
v_gene: TRBV10-3
CDR3aa: CATKRGSYNEQFF
CDR3nt: TGTGCCACCAAGCGGGGGAGCTACAATGAGCAGTTCTTC

j_gene: TRBJ2-6
d_gene: -
abundance: few
v_gene: TRBV28
CDR3aa: CASSPPGQDSGANVLTF
CDR3nt: TGTGCCAGCAGTCCCCCGGGACAAGACTCTGGGGCCAACGTCCTGACTTTC

j_gene: TRBJ1-1
d_gene: -
abundance: few
v_gene: TRBV6-1
CDR3aa: CASRVQGGDTEAFF
CDR3nt: TGTGCCAGCAGAGTACAGGGTGGGGACACTGAAGCTTTCTTT

j_gene: TRBJ2-7
d_gene: TRBD2
abundance: few
v_gene: TRBV6-6
CDR3aa: CASSRLAAPYEQYF
CDR3nt: TGTGCCAGCAGTCGACTAGCGGCTCCCTACGAGCAGTACTTC

j_gene: TRBJ2-1
d_gene: TRBD1
abundance: once
v_gene: TRBV4-1
CDR3aa: CASSQGQGDYNEQFF
CDR3nt: TGCGCCAGCAGCCAGGGGCAGGGGGATTACAATGAGCAGTTCTTC

j_gene: TRBJ2-1
d_gene: TRBD2
abundance: few
v_gene: TRBV2
CDR3aa: CASSEVGLAGGYNEQFF
CDR3nt: TGTGCCAGCAGTGAAGTGGGACTAGCGGGAGGGTACAATGAGCAGTTCTTC

j_gene: TRBJ2-3
d_gene: -
abundance: -
v_gene: TRBV2
CDR3aa: CAGTNTDTQYF
CDR3nt: TGTGCCGGGACGAACACAGATACGCAGTATTTT

j_gene: TRBJ1-5
d_gene: -
abundance: -
v_gene: TRBV15
CDR3aa: CATSRSGTNQPQHF
CDR3nt: TGTGCCACCAGCAGATCTGGAACCAATCAGCCCCAGCATTTT

j_gene: TRBJ1-1
d_gene: TRBD1
abundance: once
v_gene: TRBV6-2/TRBV6-3
CDR3aa: CASSYGGTVRTEAFF
CDR3nt: TGTGCCAGCAGTTACGGGGGGACAGTTCGGACTGAAGCTTTCTTT

j_gene: TRBJ2-7
d_gene: -
abundance: few
v_gene: TRBV12-3/TRBV12-4
CDR3aa: CASTSTDGGSSYEQYF
CDR3nt: TGTGCCAGCACTTCAACGGATGGGGGGTCCTCCTACGAGCAGTACTTC

j_gene: TRBJ2-7
d_gene: TRBD1
abundance: -
v_gene: TRBV5-1
CDR3aa: CASSADRVSYNEQYF
CDR3nt: TGCGCCAGCAGCGCCGACAGGGTTTCCTACAATGAGCAGTACTTC

j_gene: TRBJ2-5
d_gene: TRBD2
abundance: -
v_gene: TRBV20-1
CDR3aa: CSATLAGGAVETQYF
CDR3nt: TGCAGTGCTACACTAGCGGGAGGGGCCGTGGAGACCCAGTACTTC

j_gene: TRBJ2-3
d_gene: TRBD1
abundance: -
v_gene: TRBV20-1
CDR3aa: CSARGGTGGSLRTDTQYF
CDR3nt: TGCAGTGCTAGAGGGGGGACAGGGGGTAGCCTTCGCACAGATACGCAGTATTTT

j_gene: TRBJ1-2
d_gene: -
abundance: -
v_gene: TRBV25-1
CDR3aa: CASRGSRTDYGYTF
CDR3nt: TGTGCCAGCAGGGGATCCCGGACAGACTATGGCTACACCTTC

j_gene: TRBJ2-3
d_gene: -
abundance: -
v_gene: TRBV4-1
CDR3aa: CPSSQDPTTTDTQYF
CDR3nt: TGCCCCAGCAGCCAAGATCCTACTACCACAGATACGCAGTATTTT

j_gene: TRBJ1-1
d_gene: -
abundance: -
v_gene: TRBV2
CDR3aa: CASLLTDSATEAFF
CDR3nt: TGTGCCAGCCTTCTGACGGACAGTGCCACTGAAGCTTTCTTT

j_gene: TRBJ1-2
d_gene: -
abundance: -
v_gene: TRBV3-1
CDR3aa: CASSQGELLVHYGYTF
CDR3nt: TGTGCCAGCAGCCAAGGAGAGCTCTTGGTTCACTATGGCTACACCTTC

j_gene: TRBJ1-1
d_gene: -
abundance: few
v_gene: TRBV29-1
CDR3aa: CSVEDPGTEAFF
CDR3nt: TGCAGCGTTGAAGACCCGGGGACTGAAGCTTTCTTT

j_gene: TRBJ2-1
d_gene: TRBD2
abundance: -
v_gene: TRBV7-6
CDR3aa: CASSFGGSGRGYNEQFF
CDR3nt: TGTGCCAGCAGCTTTGGGGGTAGCGGGAGAGGCTACAATGAGCAGTTCTTC

j_gene: TRBJ2-1
d_gene: TRBD2
abundance: -
v_gene: TRBV6-6
CDR3aa: CASSYGARLAGYNEQFF
CDR3nt: TGTGCCAGCAGTTACGGGGCGCGACTAGCGGGTTACAATGAGCAGTTCTTC

j_gene: TRBJ1-6
d_gene: TRBD1
abundance: -
v_gene: TRBV14
CDR3aa: CASSLGRGFAPLHF
CDR3nt: TGTGCCAGCAGCCTAGGCAGGGGGTTTGCACCCCTCCACTTT

j_gene: TRBJ2-1
d_gene: TRBD2
abundance: -
v_gene: TRBV12-3/TRBV12-4
CDR3aa: CANKRTSGGTYNEQFF
CDR3nt: TGTGCCAACAAAAGGACTAGCGGGGGCACCTACAATGAGCAGTTCTTC

j_gene: TRBJ1-1
d_gene: -
abundance: -
v_gene: TRBV5-5
CDR3aa: CASSGGGFAEAFF
CDR3nt: TGTGCCAGCAGCGGGGGGGGCTTCGCTGAAGCTTTCTTT

j_gene: TRBJ2-1
d_gene: -
abundance: -
v_gene: TRBV6-5
CDR3aa: CASSYNEGGYNEQFF
CDR3nt: TGTGCCAGCAGTTATAACGAGGGGGGTTACAATGAGCAGTTCTTC

j_gene: TRBJ2-7
d_gene: -
abundance: many
v_gene: TRBV12-3/TRBV12-4
CDR3aa: CASSSGYEQYF
CDR3nt: TGTGCCAGCAGCTCCGGATACGAGCAGTACTTC

j_gene: TRBJ2-5
d_gene: -
abundance: -
v_gene: TRBV5-1
CDR3aa: CAYRGETQYF
CDR3nt: TGCGCCTATCGGGGGGAGACCCAGTACTTC

j_gene: TRBJ2-5
d_gene: -
abundance: few
v_gene: TRBV7-9
CDR3aa: CASSSPRGSSHVGTQYF
CDR3nt: TGTGCCAGCAGTTCGCCCCGTGGGTCGTCCCATGTGGGGACCCAGTACTTC

j_gene: TRBJ2-1
d_gene: -
abundance: -
v_gene: TRBV14
CDR3aa: CASSPTASSYNEQFF
CDR3nt: TGTGCCAGCAGCCCAACAGCGAGCTCCTACAATGAGCAGTTCTTC

j_gene: TRBJ2-5
d_gene: TRBD1
abundance: few
v_gene: TRBV6-5
CDR3aa: CASSRYPGQQETQYF
CDR3nt: TGTGCCAGCAGCCGATATCCGGGACAGCAAGAGACCCAGTACTTC

j_gene: TRBJ2-3
d_gene: -
abundance: -
v_gene: TRBV11-2
CDR3aa: CASSISGGQVRDTQYF
CDR3nt: TGTGCCAGCAGCATTAGCGGGGGACAGGTGCGAGATACGCAGTATTTT

j_gene: TRBJ2-3
d_gene: -
abundance: -
v_gene: TRBV27
CDR3aa: CASSPGGPLRDTQYF
CDR3nt: TGTGCCAGCAGCCCCGGAGGGCCCTTGCGGGATACGCAGTATTTT

j_gene: TRBJ1-5
d_gene: -
abundance: -
v_gene: TRBV4-2
CDR3aa: CASSQEDGGNQPQHF
CDR3nt: TGTGCCAGCAGCCAAGAGGACGGGGGGAATCAGCCCCAGCATTTT

j_gene: TRBJ2-1
d_gene: -
abundance: -
v_gene: TRBV20-1
CDR3aa: CSANRALGNEQFF
CDR3nt: TGCAGTGCTAATCGTGCCCTAGGTAATGAGCAGTTCTTC